These 6 T cell receptor beta chains were sequenced from one sample in a study of patients and donors after allogeneic stem cell transplantation. A single record per CDR3 protein comes from TCRdb applying MiXCR to the RT-PCR reads. The repertoire holds 800,000 to 1,000,000 distinct CDR3 sequences, with roughly 18% as singletons. Material: blood, either unsorted or a sorted T cell fraction (not recorded which). The source is a human donor who was either an allogeneic HSCT recipient or a stem cell or donor lymphocyte infusion donor (not recorded which). It is not recorded whose cells these are; they may come from a transplant donor.

This clonotype was seen only a few times. This likely comes from a read error, as the CDR3 has no conserved phenylalanine or tryptophan at its end. CDR3 region: CASSLGSGIDTQYL. The CDR3 region has the DNA TGTGCCAGCAGCTTGGGTAGCGGGATCGATACGCAGTATCTT. The V and J genes are TRBV5-4 and TRBJ2-3, with 8 bases fitting TRBD2. There are 14 residues in the CDR3. The ends lost 0 bases at V and 6 bases at J; junction bases unmatched: 3. Germline values: CDR1 SGHNT, CDR2 YYREEE (reference sequence).

This clonotype was seen many times. The chain uses TRBV10-3 and TRBJ2-2; D assignment may be TRBD1 or TRBD2 (5 bases each). Trimming stripped 8 bases from V and 2 bases from J, with 12 bases between. Germline V gives CDR1 ENHRY, CDR2 SYGVKD. The CDR3 contains 14 residues. CDR3 region: CAIGTGPNTGELFF. As DNA, the CDR3 is TGTGCCATCGGAACGGGACCAAACACCGGGGAGCTGTTTTTT.

This chain uses TRBV27 with TRBJ2-1; D is unresolved. V lost 5 bases and J 8 bases, leaving 13 bases between the germline ends. Per the germline V gene, CDR1 is MNHEY and CDR2 is SMNVEV (reference sequence). The CDR3 has 13 amino acids. This chain's CDR3 is CASSPWSADEQFF. In DNA form, the CDR3 reads TGTGCCAGCAGTCCCTGGTCCGCAGATGAGCAGTTCTTC.

This clonotype was detected only a few times. This rearrangement joins TRBV7-9 to TRBJ2-5; 9 nucleotides align to TRBD1. The trim removed 4 bases at V and 5 bases at J, leaving 14 bases unmatched. CDR1 and CDR2 (germline): SEHNR, FQNEAQ (reference sequence). This CDR3 has 17 residues. CDR3 in DNA: TGTGCCAGCAGCTCCCTCGGGACAGGGATAAAAAGGGAGACCCAGTACTTC. Amino acids: CASSSLGTGIKRETQYF.

This clonotype was seen a few times. The CDR3 sequence: CASSMLGTDTQYF. The DNA for the CDR3 is TGTGCCAGTAGTATGCTGGGAACAGATACGCAGTATTTT. The J gene is TRBJ2-3, the V gene TRBV19; D not resolved. The CDR3 extends over 13 amino acids. The V gene's germline CDR1 is LNHDA and CDR2 SQIVND (reference sequence). Trimming left V 3 bases short and J 3 bases short, with 7 bases between.

V and J are TRBV24-1 and TRBJ2-6; the D gene could be TRBD1 or TRBD2 (6 bases each). This CDR3 comprises 16 residues. Germline V gene lookup returns CDR1 KGHDR and CDR2 SFDVKD. Trimming pared 0 bases from V and 3 bases from J, leaving 8 bases between. This chain's CDR3 is CATSDLRGDGANVLTF. The CDR3 DNA reads TGTGCCACCAGTGATTTGAGGGGGGATGGGGCCAACGTCCTGACTTTC.